The clone carrying this T cell receptor beta chain has a handful of counts. Germline is not matched at one junction end, which may reflect a read error. In replicate PCRs of unsorted PBMC, around 300 ng DNA, 31,000 or so T cell genomes, was used. Profiled with immunoSEQ multiplex PCR; TCRdb holds only in-frame clones, not every one. The table shows fewer than 550,000 clones, with 60% to 80% occurring only once. Germline V gives CDR1 MGHRA, CDR2 YSYEKL. The CDR3 has 13 residues. This sample was taken from a study of shared clonotypes between healthy human individuals. Study overall: The cohort had a couple of women and a few men, ages 18 to 49.

Sequencing used PBMCs. The sequence came from a woman in her thirties or forties in good health. Some clones in this sample may be carry-over from other donors' samples. This chain connects TRBV4-1 to TRBJ1-1; a possible D gene is TRBD1 (6 bases). The CDR3 bases are TGCGCCAGCAGCCAAGTCAATCAGGGGTTGGTGGGGTTT. Residues: CASSQVNQGLVGF.